The sequence of this T cell receptor beta chain was determined in a study of identical twins. Whole-study findings and limits: Compared with unrelated sharing, twin-shared out-of-frame alpha sequences had more low-probability sequences.

This CDR3 spans 16 amino acids. The germline gives CDR1 SGHAT, CDR2 FQNNGV. V lost 4 bases, J lost 4 bases, and 10 bases stayed unmatched. This clonotype was counted only a few times. Its antigen is unknown. Using its own MiXCR run on the 5' RACE reads, TCRdb lists one record per CDR3 protein. The repertoire holds 600,000 to 800,000 distinct CDR3 sequences, with approximately 21% as singletons. The same sample was also used in a study of T cells expressing NK-cell markers. In that study: The study sequenced eight donors, seven HCMV-seropositive and one seronegative.

The sequenced sample consisted of PBMCs. The source is a woman aged 18 to 35 in good health. This chain uses TRBV11-2 with TRBJ1-2; 9 nucleotides agree with TRBD1. The CDR3 DNA reads as TGTGCCAGCAGCTCCGGTACAGGGGGCGAGGGCTATGGCTACACCTTC. This codes for CASSSGTGGEGYGYTF. Based on the CDR3 plus reference TRBV11-2 and TRBJ1-2, the full variable domain is EAGVAQSPRYKIIEKRQSVAFWCNPISGHATLYWYQQILGQGPKLLIQFQNNGVVDDSQLPKDRFSAERLKGVDSTLKIQPAKLEDSAVYLCASSSGTGGEGYGYTFGSGTRLTVV.